These 15 T cell receptor beta chains originate from one sample sequenced in a study of blood T cell repertoires in COVID-19. Method: immunoSEQ multiplex PCR; TCRdb's copy keeps in-frame clones and lacks some. Altogether a few hundred thousand clones are present, around 83% being singletons, with the ten largest covering about 1.9%. The sequenced sample consisted of peripheral blood. The receptors derive from a man aged 25 to 45 who had recovered from COVID-19.

This clone was counted once. V gene TRBV10-3 combines with J gene TRBJ1-6, with D possibly matching TRBD1 (5 bases). V was trimmed by 0 bases and J by 5 bases, leaving 8 bases between them. The CDR3 contains 15 residues. The germline gives CDR1 ENHRY, CDR2 SYGVKD. As DNA, the CDR3 is TGTGCCATCAGTGAGTCGTCAGGGCATAATTCACCCCTCCACTTT. It yields the protein CAISESSGHNSPLHF.

This clone came up a few times. This chain links TRBV28 with TRBJ2-1; 7 positions match TRBD1. The junction had 12 bases not matched to a gene; V was cut back by 5 bases and J by 8 bases. CDR1 is MDHEN, CDR2 SYDVKM, per germline. The CDR3 extends over 15 amino acids. The DNA of the CDR3 is TGTGCCAGCAGTGGACCCGGGACAGCGAAGGATGAGCAGTTCTTC. Its translation: CASSGPGTAKDEQFF.

The chain uses TRBV28 and TRBJ1-5, with TRBD1 as a possible D gene (5 bases). With 6 bases removed from V and 7 bases from J, the gap between germline ends came to 16 bases. The CDR3 sequence is 14 residues long. The germline V gene has CDR1 MDHEN and CDR2 SYDVKM. In DNA form, the CDR3 reads TGTGCCAGCAGAACTCAGGGAACTGGGCAGCCCCAGCATTTT. Encoded protein: CASRTQGTGQPQHF.

The chain employs TRBV7-9 and TRBJ2-3; 10 nucleotides match TRBD2. Germline trimming cut 7 bases from V and 2 bases from J; bases unmatched to any gene: 6. There are 15 residues in the CDR3. The germline V gene has CDR1 SEHNR and CDR2 FQNEAQ (reference sequence). The CDR3 region is CASTELAGLTDTQYF. CDR3 coding DNA: TGTGCCAGCACCGAACTAGCGGGGCTCACAGATACGCAGTATTTT.

This clone was picked up a small number of times. The chain carries TRBV5-5 and TRBJ1-2; tentatively, D is TRBD1 (5 bases). Trimming removed 3 bases from V and 8 bases from J, with 14 bases in between. Per the germline V gene, CDR1 is SGHKS and CDR2 is YYEKEE (reference sequence). This CDR3 is 13 amino acids long. This CDR3 reads CASSSGISGGYTF. The CDR3 DNA reads TGTGCCAGCAGCTCAGGGATCTCAGGGGGCTACACCTTC. Using reference TRBV5-5 and TRBJ1-2 for the parts outside the CDR3, the full variable domain is DAGVTQSPTHLIKTRGQQVTLRCSPISGHKSVSWYQQVLGQGPQFIFQYYEKEERGRGNFPDRFSARQFPNYSSELNVNALLLGDSALYLCASSSGISGGYTFGSGTRLTVV.

V gene TRBV9 combines with J gene TRBJ2-2; TRBD2 matches at 7 bases. J gave up 4 bases and V 3 bases, and 6 bases lay outside the gene matches. Germline V gives CDR1 SGDLS, CDR2 YYNGEE. This CDR3 is 15 amino acids long. The CDR3 sequence is CASSEAAGPTGELFF. The CDR3 DNA follows: TGTGCCAGCAGCGAAGCAGCGGGGCCCACCGGGGAGCTGTTTTTT. The full variable domain, in which reference TRBV9 and TRBJ2-2 provide the parts outside the CDR3, is DSGVTQTPKHLITATGQRVTLRCSPRSGDLSVYWYQQSLDQGLQFLIQYYNGEERAKGNILERFSAQQFPDLHSELNLSSLELGDSALYFCASSEAAGPTGELFFGEGSRLTVL.

The CDR3 coding sequence is TGTGCCAGCCTGGACAGGGTATACACTGAAGCTTTCTTT. It specifies CASLDRVYTEAFF. The gene calls are TRBV12-3 or TRBV12-4 and TRBJ1-1; TRBD1 matches at 8 bases. The CDR3 extends over 13 amino acids. J was trimmed by 3 bases and V by 8 bases; bases with no gene match: 5.

V gene TRBV7-9 combines with J gene TRBJ1-2; D is ambiguous. CDR1 and CDR2 (germline): SEHNR, FQNEAQ (reference sequence). This CDR3 comprises 16 residues. Trimming took off 5 bases at V and 5 bases at J, with 21 bases between the two ends. CDR3 protein: CASSPDGGQGLYGYTF. The CDR3 DNA reads TGTGCCAGCAGCCCCGACGGCGGGCAAGGGCTATATGGCTACACCTTC.

This chain connects TRBV28 to TRBJ2-5; perhaps TRBD2 as D (6 bases). Trimming pared 6 bases from V and 4 bases from J, leaving 12 bases between. Germline CDR1 reads MDHEN; CDR2 reads SYDVKM. The CDR3 length is 13 residues. In DNA form, the CDR3 reads TGTGCCAGCAGAACCTCGGGGGTAGAGACCCAGTACTTC. The encoded protein is CASRTSGVETQYF.

The chain uses TRBV10-3 and TRBJ1-5; TRBD1 is a possible D gene (6 bases). CDR3 length equals 14 residues. The germline V gene encodes CDR1 ENHRY and CDR2 SYGVKD. Trimming shortened V by 2 bases and J by 4 bases, and 9 bases separated the two germline ends. The chain's CDR3 is CAISERTENQPQHF. For the CDR3, the DNA is TGTGCCATCAGTGAGAGGACAGAAAATCAGCCCCAGCATTTT.

This rearrangement joins TRBV7-9 to TRBJ1-1; 7 nucleotides agree with TRBD1. Germline trimming cut 5 bases from V and 3 bases from J; bases unmatched to any gene: 9. The CDR3 is made up of 15 amino acids. Per germline, CDR1 SEHNR and CDR2 FQNEAQ (reference sequence). CDR3 region: CASSQSARGDTEAFF. The CDR3 DNA reads TGTGCCAGCAGCCAAAGCGCCAGGGGGGACACTGAAGCTTTCTTT.

The chain couples TRBV5-1 to TRBJ2-2; possible D gene TRBD1, 6 bases. The CDR3 consists of 16 residues. Germline assignment: CDR1 SGHRS and CDR2 YFSETQ. V was shortened by 0 bases and J by 4 bases, with 13 bases between the two germline ends. The chain's CDR3 is CASSLEGTQVTGELFF. In DNA, the CDR3 is TGCGCCAGCAGCTTGGAAGGGACACAAGTCACCGGGGAGCTGTTTTTT.

V gene TRBV2 combines with J gene TRBJ2-3, with 9 bases lining up with TRBD2. This CDR3 comprises 13 residues. The trim removed 7 bases at V and 4 bases at J, leaving 3 bases unmatched. Germline lookup yields CDR1 SNHLY and CDR2 FYNNEI. The CDR3 loop is CASTGLAPDTQYF. The CDR3 DNA reads TGTGCCAGCACGGGACTAGCTCCAGATACGCAGTATTTT.

V usage is TRBV6-5 and J usage is TRBJ2-2; tentative D call: TRBD1 (7 bases). Germline V lookup: CDR1 MNHEY, CDR2 SVGAGI. There are 13 residues in the CDR3. V was clipped by 7 bases and J by 7 bases, with 13 bases between them. The CDR3 DNA follows: TGTGCCAGCACCAGGGGGGAAGGCGGGGAGCTGTTTTTT. Protein product: CASTRGEGGELFF.

The J gene is TRBJ2-7, the V gene TRBV6-5; D is undetermined. The germline gives CDR1 MNHEY, CDR2 SVGAGI. This CDR3 comprises 11 residues. The V and J ends lost 7 bases and 3 bases respectively, with 7 bases between them. CDR3 sequence reads: CASNSLYEQYV. DNA of the CDR3: TGTGCCAGCAATAGCCTCTACGAGCAGTACGTC.